This T cell receptor beta chain originates from a study of metastatic and nonmetastatic thyroid tumors. This clone appeared many times. Trimming stripped 8 bases from V and 9 bases from J, with 9 bases between. The CDR3 length is 10 residues. Germline V gene lookup returns CDR1 MGHDK and CDR2 SYGVNS. The authors' processing: The authors used CDR3 differences across clinicopathological groups to build a distant-metastasis classifier for papillary thyroid cancer. TCRdb reassembled clones from the PCR reads with MiXCR. In this record, the V and J calls reflect TCRdb's handling and not the investigators' own analysis. The sample has around 20,000 clones, 20% seen once. No patient received treatment before thyroid surgery.

The clonotype was recovered from a female donor with papillary thyroid cancer or a benign thyroid nodule (not recorded which). Some clones in this sample may be carry-over from other donors' samples. Specimen: blood. This chain joins TRBV25-1 and TRBJ2-3; D tentatively fits TRBD1 or TRBD2 (5 bases each). The CDR3 here is CASRRDTQYF. CDR3 bases: TGTGCCAGCCGACGGGACACGCAGTATTTT.